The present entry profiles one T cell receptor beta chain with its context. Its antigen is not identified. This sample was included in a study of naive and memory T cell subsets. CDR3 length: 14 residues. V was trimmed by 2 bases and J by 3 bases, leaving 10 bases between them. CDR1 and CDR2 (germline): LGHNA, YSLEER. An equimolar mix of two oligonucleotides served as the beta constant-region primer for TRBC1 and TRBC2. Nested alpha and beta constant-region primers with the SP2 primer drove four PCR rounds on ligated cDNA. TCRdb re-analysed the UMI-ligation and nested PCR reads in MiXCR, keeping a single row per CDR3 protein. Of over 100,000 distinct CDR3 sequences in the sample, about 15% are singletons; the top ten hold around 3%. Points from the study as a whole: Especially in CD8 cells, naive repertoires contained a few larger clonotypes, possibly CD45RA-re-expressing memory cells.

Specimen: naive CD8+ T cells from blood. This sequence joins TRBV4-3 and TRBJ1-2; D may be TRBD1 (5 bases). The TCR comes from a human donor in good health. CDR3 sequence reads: CASSQWDGDYGYTF. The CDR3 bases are TGCGCCAGCAGCCAATGGGACGGCGACTATGGCTACACCTTC.